The 20 T cell receptor beta chains below were found in one sample sequenced in a study of blood T cell repertoires in COVID-19. The repertoire was sequenced with immunoSEQ multiplex PCR; TCRdb's copy has only in-frame clones and lacks some. Of about 90,000 clones detected, roughly 80% appear once; the ten largest clones hold about 9.4%. Sequencing input: peripheral blood. Every receptor here comes from a woman in her seventies with acute or convalescent COVID-19.

The table lists this clone with a count of one. This chain connects TRBV19 to TRBJ2-7; 9 nucleotides align to TRBD1. Trimming cost V 6 bases and J 2 bases; bases outside gene matches: 14. The CDR3 is 17 amino acids. Germline CDR1 LNHDA, CDR2 SQIVND (reference sequence). CDR3 DNA sequence: TGTGCCAGTAGCCCGGGACAGGGAACTTTTCGGGCCTACGAGCAGTACTTC. Protein product: CASSPGQGTFRAYEQYF. The full variable domain, rest sourced from reference TRBV19 and TRBJ2-7, is DGGITQSPKYLFRKEGQNVTLSCEQNLNHDAMYWYRQDPGQGLRLIYYSQIVNDFQKGDIAEGYSVSREKKESFPLTVTSAQKNPTAFYLCASSPGQGTFRAYEQYFGPGTRLTVT.

CDR3 protein: CASSPDGGRVTNEKLFF. The CDR3, as DNA: TGCGCCAGCAGCCCGGATGGGGGCAGGGTAACTAATGAAAAACTGTTTTTT. The chain couples TRBV5-1 to TRBJ1-4, with D possibly being TRBD1 (6 bases). V was shortened by 4 bases and J by 1 base, with 17 bases between the two germline ends. The CDR3 extends over 17 amino acids. Germline CDR1 SGHRS, CDR2 YFSETQ. The full variable domain, in which reference TRBV5-1 and TRBJ1-4 provide the parts outside the CDR3, is KAGVTQTPRYLIKTRGQQVTLSCSPISGHRSVSWYQQTPGQGLQFLFEYFSETQRNKGNFPGRFSGRQFSNSRSEMNVSTLELGDSALYLCASSPDGGRVTNEKLFFGSGTQLSVL.

This chain joins TRBV30 and TRBJ1-1; weak D call: TRBD1 (5 bases). V gave up 3 bases and J gave up 0 bases, with 11 bases separating them. The CDR3 covers 14 residues. CDR1 is GTSNPN and CDR2 is SVGIG in the germline V gene (reference sequence). CDR3 residues: CAWSKTALNTEAFF. The CDR3 bases are TGTGCCTGGAGCAAGACAGCACTGAACACTGAAGCTTTCTTT.

The chain links TRBV19 to TRBJ2-4; tentative D call: TRBD1 (5 bases). V was trimmed by 0 bases and J by 9 bases, leaving 12 bases between them. From germline, CDR1 is LNHDA and CDR2 SQIVND (reference sequence). The CDR3 extends over 14 amino acids. The CDR3 DNA is TGTGCCAGTAGTATAGATCGTCAGGGAATCATTCAGTACTTC. It is translated as CASSIDRQGIIQYF.

This clone showed up just a few times. J is TRBJ2-3 and V is TRBV24-1; 9 bases agree with TRBD2. The V gene end was trimmed by 4 bases and the J gene end by 6 bases; junction bases not matched to a gene: 7. There are 15 residues in the CDR3. Looked up from germline, CDR1 is KGHDR and CDR2 is SFDVKD. The CDR3 loop is CATSDAVLAGDTQYF. In DNA, the CDR3 is TGTGCCACCAGTGACGCCGTCCTAGCGGGGGATACGCAGTATTTT.

This clone was seen a few times. The rearrangement joins TRBV7-2 to TRBJ2-1, with 15 bases fitting TRBD2. The CDR3 covers 17 residues. Per germline, CDR1 SGHTA and CDR2 FQGNSA. Trimming took 5 bases from V and 5 from J; bases not matched to a gene: 7. This CDR3 reads CASSPRTSGGAHNEQFF. The CDR3 DNA follows: TGTGCCAGCAGCCCACGGACTAGCGGGGGGGCACACAATGAGCAGTTCTTC.

This chain joins TRBV6-6 and TRBJ1-2; 7 nucleotides agree with TRBD1. The junction had 10 bases not matched to a gene; V was cut back by 5 bases and J by 4 bases. The CDR3 runs 15 residues. Germline V CDR1 and CDR2: MNHNY, SVGAGI (reference sequence). In nucleotides, the CDR3 is TGTGCCAGCAGTGACCAACTAGGGACAGCCTATGGCTACACCTTC. This gives the protein CASSDQLGTAYGYTF.

This clone was detected only a few times. This chain connects TRBV5-1 to TRBJ2-7; perhaps TRBD1 as D (7 bases). This CDR3 is 15 amino acids long. Germline assignment: CDR1 SGHRS and CDR2 YFSETQ. V was cut by 5 bases and J by 1 base, with 16 bases left in between. In DNA form, the CDR3 reads TGCGCCAGCAGACCCAGGGGGGAGGTTTCCTACGAGCAGTACTTC. This encodes CASRPRGEVSYEQYF.

This clone was detected only a few times. This chain connects TRBV5-1 to TRBJ2-7; possibly TRBD1 for D (5 bases). CDR3 length equals 17 residues. Germline V lookup: CDR1 SGHRS, CDR2 YFSETQ. V dropped 1 base and J dropped 0 bases, with 17 bases sitting between them. CDR3 region: CASSLPTGQLNSYEQYF. DNA of the CDR3: TGCGCCAGCAGCTTGCCGACCGGACAACTGAACTCCTACGAGCAGTACTTC.

The chain combines TRBV14 with TRBJ1-1; no clear D gene. The germline V and J ends were trimmed by 4 bases and 0 bases, with 9 bases remaining between them. The CDR3 is 14 residues long. The V gene's germline CDR1 is SGHDN and CDR2 FVKESK. The CDR3 loop is CASSPTGLNTEAFF. In nucleotides, the CDR3 is TGTGCCAGCAGCCCGACGGGTCTGAACACTGAAGCTTTCTTT. The variable domain in full, with the rest retrieved from reference TRBV14 and TRBJ1-1, is EAGVTQFPSHSVIEKGQTVTLRCDPISGHDNLYWYRRVMGKEIKFLLHFVKESKQDESGMPNNRFLAERTGGTYSTLKVQPAELEDSGVYFCASSPTGLNTEAFFGQGTRLTVV.

The chain combines TRBV5-4 with TRBJ1-2; 8 bases fit TRBD1. V shed 6 bases and J 7 bases; nucleotides not matched to a gene: 8. Germline V lookup: CDR1 SGHNT, CDR2 YYREEE (reference sequence). CDR3 length equals 13 residues. The CDR3 protein is CASKPQGAIGYTF. The DNA of the CDR3 is TGTGCCAGCAAGCCTCAGGGGGCGATTGGCTACACCTTC.

This chain joins TRBV19 and TRBJ2-2; 8 nucleotides line up with TRBD1. This CDR3 spans 13 amino acids. The germline CDR1 and CDR2 sequences are LNHDA and SQIVND (reference sequence). Trimming took 7 bases from V and 5 from J; bases not matched to a gene: 3. CDR3 protein: CASKTGETGELFF. CDR3 DNA: TGTGCCAGTAAGACAGGGGAAACCGGGGAGCTGTTTTTT.

The chain couples TRBV5-5 to TRBJ2-7; 7 bases fit TRBD1. Germline values: CDR1 SGHKS, CDR2 YYEKEE (reference sequence). This CDR3 spans 15 amino acids. Losses at the gene ends were 0 bases for V and 1 base for J; bases not matched to a gene: 4. The CDR3 coding sequence is TGTGCCAGCAGCTTGGACTGGGACAGTTCCTACGAGCAGTACTTC. It translates to CASSLDWDSSYEQYF. Supplemented by reference TRBV5-5 and TRBJ2-7, the full variable domain reads DAGVTQSPTHLIKTRGQQVTLRCSPISGHKSVSWYQQVLGQGPQFIFQYYEKEERGRGNFPDRFSARQFPNYSSELNVNALLLGDSALYLCASSLDWDSSYEQYFGPGTRLTVT.

The V gene is TRBV19, the J gene TRBJ2-1; 7 bases agree with TRBD1. Germline-derived CDR1 and CDR2 are LNHDA and SQIVND (reference sequence). The junction had 9 bases not matched to a gene; V was cut back by 4 bases and J by 6 bases. This CDR3 comprises 15 residues. CDR3 region: CASSKGGAARNEQFF. The CDR3 DNA follows: TGTGCCAGTAGTAAAGGGGGCGCGGCGCGCAATGAGCAGTTCTTC.

This clone was seen a single time. The V and J genes are TRBV10-2 and TRBJ1-1; possibly TRBD1 for D (6 bases). The CDR3 contains 12 residues. V was pared by 8 bases and J by 8 bases, with 15 bases between. Germline V CDR1 and CDR2: WSHSY, SAAADI. DNA for the CDR3: TGCGCCAGCGTGGACGGGACAACCGAAGCTTTCTTT. It codes for CASVDGTTEAFF.

DNA for the CDR3: TGTGCCAGCAGCCGCACACTGGAAGGGGCAGAGACCCAGTACTTC. Its protein is CASSRTLEGAETQYF. The V call is TRBV5-4, the J call TRBJ2-5, with D tentatively TRBD1 (5 bases). This CDR3 spans 15 amino acids. Trimming took 4 bases from V and 4 from J, leaving 17 bases between them. Per germline, CDR1 SGHNT and CDR2 YYREEE (reference sequence).

The chain uses TRBV7-9 and TRBJ2-3; 9 positions agree with TRBD2. The CDR3 contains 13 residues. CDR1 and CDR2 (germline): SEHNR, FQNEAQ (reference sequence). The trim removed 9 bases at V and 6 bases at J, leaving 7 bases unmatched. CDR3 in amino acids: CASSLAGPDTQYF. As DNA, the CDR3 is TGTGCCAGTTCGCTAGCGGGGCCCGATACGCAGTATTTT. The variable domain in full, completed from reference TRBV7-9 and TRBJ2-3, reads DTGVSQNPRHKITKRGQNVTFRCDPISEHNRLYWYRQTLGQGPEFLTYFQNEAQLEKSRLLSDRFSAERPKGSFSTLEIQRTEQGDSAMYLCASSLAGPDTQYFGPGTRLTVL.

V is TRBV7-8 and J is TRBJ2-5; D uncertain. With 5 bases removed from V and 1 base from J, the gap between germline ends came to 17 bases. Germline V gene sequence: CDR1 SGHVS, CDR2 FQNEAQ. The CDR3 sequence is 16 residues long. The CDR3 loop is CASSPPPTRPQETQYF. CDR3 coding DNA: TGTGCCAGCAGCCCTCCACCTACGCGGCCCCAAGAGACCCAGTACTTC.

The chain combines TRBV3-1 (or the pseudogene TRBV3-2) with TRBJ2-1; 9 bases align to TRBD1. The CDR3 sequence is 17 residues long. The V gene's germline CDR1 is LGHDT and CDR2 YNNKEL (reference sequence). The J segment lost 6 bases and the V segment lost 3 bases, leaving 12 bases of the junction unmatched. CDR3 protein: CASSHEKWTGDPNEQFF. Written as DNA, the CDR3 is TGTGCCAGCAGCCATGAAAAGTGGACAGGGGACCCCAATGAGCAGTTCTTC.

CDR3 DNA: TGCGCCAGCAGCTCTGACCCCGGGACAGCGCATGGCTACACCTTC. Amino acids: CASSSDPGTAHGYTF. The chain uses TRBV5-1 and TRBJ1-2, with 7 bases aligning to TRBD1. The CDR3 is made up of 15 amino acids. From germline, CDR1 is SGHRS and CDR2 YFSETQ. J was trimmed by 6 bases and V by 3 bases; bases with no gene match: 11.